Included here is one T cell receptor (beta chain) sequence, with context. Measured with immunoSEQ multiplex PCR; TCRdb has only the in-frame clones, and not every one. The sample holds 430,000 or so clones, 85% to 90% seen once. This CDR3 is 15 amino acids long. The ends were cut back, 4 bases at V and 4 bases at J, with 14 bases in the middle. Germline V CDR1 and CDR2: SGHRS, YFSETQ. This sample is part of a study of Ad26.COV2.S vaccination and SARS-CoV-2 variants. Looking at the study overall: Dosing was one shot or two shots 56 days apart.

Treatment meaning: about 20 received Ad26.COV2.S at low or high dose, single or two shots; roughly 5 received placebo; per-sample allocation not given. Samples came from day 63 after the first vaccine or placebo injection. Sequences were derived from peripheral blood, sampled in a trial of Ad26.COV2.S vaccine versus placebo. The chain has TRBV5-1 and TRBJ2-2, with a weak D call TRBD1 (6 bases). This receptor was taken from a person aged 18-60 years who received the Ad26.COV2.S COVID-19 vaccine or a placebo. Written as DNA, the CDR3 is TGCGCCAGCAGCATACGACAGGTTGCCACCGGGGAGCTGTTTTTT. It yields the protein CASSIRQVATGELFF. Full variable domain (rest looked up from reference TRBV5-1 and TRBJ2-2): KAGVTQTPRYLIKTRGQQVTLSCSPISGHRSVSWYQQTPGQGLQFLFEYFSETQRNKGNFPGRFSGRQFSNSRSEMNVSTLELGDSALYLCASSIRQVATGELFFGEGSRLTVL.